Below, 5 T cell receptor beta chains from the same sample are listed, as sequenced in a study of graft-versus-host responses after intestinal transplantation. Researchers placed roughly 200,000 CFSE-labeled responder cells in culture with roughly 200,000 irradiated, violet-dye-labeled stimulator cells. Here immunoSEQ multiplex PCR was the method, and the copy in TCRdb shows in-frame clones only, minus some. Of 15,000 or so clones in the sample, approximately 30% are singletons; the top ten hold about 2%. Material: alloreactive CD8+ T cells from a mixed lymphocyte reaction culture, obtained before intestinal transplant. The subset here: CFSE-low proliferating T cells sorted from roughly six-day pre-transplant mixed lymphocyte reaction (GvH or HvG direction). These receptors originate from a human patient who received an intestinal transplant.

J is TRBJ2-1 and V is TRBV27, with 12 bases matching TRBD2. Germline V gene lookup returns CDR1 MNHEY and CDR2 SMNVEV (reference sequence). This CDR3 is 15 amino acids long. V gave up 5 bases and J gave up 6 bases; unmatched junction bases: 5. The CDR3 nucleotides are TGTGCCAGCAGTACCGGGACTAGCGGGCGCAATGAGCAGTTCTTC. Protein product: CASSTGTSGRNEQFF.

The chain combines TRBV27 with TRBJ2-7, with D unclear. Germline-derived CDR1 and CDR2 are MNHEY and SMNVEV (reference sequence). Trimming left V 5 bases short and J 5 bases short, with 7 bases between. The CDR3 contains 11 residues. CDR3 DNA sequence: TGTGCCAGCAGTCAGGCTAACGAGCAGTACTTC. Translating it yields CASSQANEQYF.

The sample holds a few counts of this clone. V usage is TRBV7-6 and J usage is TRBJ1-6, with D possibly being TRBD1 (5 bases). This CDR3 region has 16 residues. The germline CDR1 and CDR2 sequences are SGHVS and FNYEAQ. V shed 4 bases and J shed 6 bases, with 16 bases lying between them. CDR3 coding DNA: TGTGCCAGCAGCTCGAGAGTGGGGGAGGGTAATTCACCCCTCCACTTT. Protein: CASSSRVGEGNSPLHF.

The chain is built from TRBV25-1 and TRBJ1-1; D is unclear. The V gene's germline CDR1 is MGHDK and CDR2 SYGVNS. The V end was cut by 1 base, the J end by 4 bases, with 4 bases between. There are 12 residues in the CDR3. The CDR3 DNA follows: TGTGCCAGCAGTGAATCGGGCACTGAAGCTTTCTTT. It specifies CASSESGTEAFF. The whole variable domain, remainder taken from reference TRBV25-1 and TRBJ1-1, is EADIYQTPRYLVIGTGKKITLECSQTMGHDKMYWYQQDPGMELHLIHYSYGVNSTEKGDLSSESTVSRIRTEHFPLTLESARPSHTSQYLCASSESGTEAFFGQGTRLTVV.

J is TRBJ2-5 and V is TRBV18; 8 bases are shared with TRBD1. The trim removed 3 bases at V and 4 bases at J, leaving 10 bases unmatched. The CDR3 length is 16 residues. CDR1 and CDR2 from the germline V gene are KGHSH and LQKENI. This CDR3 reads CASSPIDLTGAETQYF. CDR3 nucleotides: TGTGCCAGCTCACCGATTGATTTGACAGGGGCAGAGACCCAGTACTTC.